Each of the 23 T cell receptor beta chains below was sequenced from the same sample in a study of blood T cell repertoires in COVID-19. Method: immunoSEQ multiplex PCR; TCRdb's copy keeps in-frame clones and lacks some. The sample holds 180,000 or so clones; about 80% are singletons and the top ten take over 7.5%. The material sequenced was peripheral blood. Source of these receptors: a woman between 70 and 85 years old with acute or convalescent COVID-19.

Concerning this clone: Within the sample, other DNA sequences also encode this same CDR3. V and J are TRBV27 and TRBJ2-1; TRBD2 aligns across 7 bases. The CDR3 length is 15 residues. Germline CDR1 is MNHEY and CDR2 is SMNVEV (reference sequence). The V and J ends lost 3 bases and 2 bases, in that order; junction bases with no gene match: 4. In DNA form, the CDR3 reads TGTGCCAGCAGTTTCGGTCTAGCGGCCTACAATGAGCAGTTCTTC. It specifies CASSFGLAAYNEQFF.

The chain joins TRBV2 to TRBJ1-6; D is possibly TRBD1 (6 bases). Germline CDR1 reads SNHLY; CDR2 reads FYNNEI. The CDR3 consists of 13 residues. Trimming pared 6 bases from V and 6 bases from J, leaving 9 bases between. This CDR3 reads CASRDSINSPLHF. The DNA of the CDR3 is TGTGCCAGCAGGGACAGTATTAATTCACCCCTCCACTTT.

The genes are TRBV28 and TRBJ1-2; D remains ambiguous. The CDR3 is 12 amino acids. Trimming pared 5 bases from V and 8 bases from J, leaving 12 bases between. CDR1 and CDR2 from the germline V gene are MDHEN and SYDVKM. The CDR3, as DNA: TGTGCCAGCAGTCCCGCGGTTATGGGCTACACCTTC. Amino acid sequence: CASSPAVMGYTF.

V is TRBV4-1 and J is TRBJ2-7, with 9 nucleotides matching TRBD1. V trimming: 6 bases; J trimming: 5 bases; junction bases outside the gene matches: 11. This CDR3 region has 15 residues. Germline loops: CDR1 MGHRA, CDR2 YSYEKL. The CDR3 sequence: CASRLTGTGKDEQYF. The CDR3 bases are TGCGCCAGCAGGCTCACCGGGACAGGGAAAGACGAGCAGTACTTC.

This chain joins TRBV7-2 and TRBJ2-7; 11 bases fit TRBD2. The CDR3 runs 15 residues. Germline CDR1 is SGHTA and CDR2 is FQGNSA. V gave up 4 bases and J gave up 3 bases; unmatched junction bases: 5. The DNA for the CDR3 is TGTGCCAGCAGCTCGATAGCGGGAGGGGTCTACGAGCAGTACTTC. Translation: CASSSIAGGVYEQYF.

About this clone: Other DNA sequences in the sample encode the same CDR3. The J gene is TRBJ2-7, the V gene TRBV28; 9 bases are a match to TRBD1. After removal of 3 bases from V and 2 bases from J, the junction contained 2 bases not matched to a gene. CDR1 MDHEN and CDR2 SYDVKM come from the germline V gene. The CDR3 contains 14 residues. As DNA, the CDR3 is TGTGCCAGCAGTTTTGGGGACAGGGCCTACGAGCAGTACTTC. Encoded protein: CASSFGDRAYEQYF.

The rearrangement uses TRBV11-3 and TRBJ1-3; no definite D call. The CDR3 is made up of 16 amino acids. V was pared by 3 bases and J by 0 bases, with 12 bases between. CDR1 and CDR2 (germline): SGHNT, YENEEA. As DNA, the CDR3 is TGTGCCAGCAGCTTGGGAGAGGGTGTCTCTGGAAACACCATATATTTT. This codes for CASSLGEGVSGNTIYF.

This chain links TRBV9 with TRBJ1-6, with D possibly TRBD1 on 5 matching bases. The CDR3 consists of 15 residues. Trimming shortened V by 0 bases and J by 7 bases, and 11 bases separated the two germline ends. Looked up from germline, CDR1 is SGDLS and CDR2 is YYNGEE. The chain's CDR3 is CASSVGGGGNSPLHF. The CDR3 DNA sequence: TGTGCCAGCAGCGTAGGTGGGGGAGGGAATTCACCCCTCCACTTT. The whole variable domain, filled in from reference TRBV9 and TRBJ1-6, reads DSGVTQTPKHLITATGQRVTLRCSPRSGDLSVYWYQQSLDQGLQFLIQYYNGEERAKGNILERFSAQQFPDLHSELNLSSLELGDSALYFCASSVGGGGNSPLHFGNGTRLTVT.

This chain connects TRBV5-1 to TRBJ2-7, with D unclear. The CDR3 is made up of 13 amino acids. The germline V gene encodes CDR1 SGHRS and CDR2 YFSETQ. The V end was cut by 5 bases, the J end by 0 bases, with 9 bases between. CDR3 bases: TGCGCCAGCAGGCCCCTCAGCTCCTACGAGCAGTACTTC. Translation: CASRPLSSYEQYF.

In nucleotides, the CDR3 is TGTGCCAGCAGCGATAGCGGGGGGGCTTACGAGACCCAGTACTTC. The encoded protein is CASSDSGGAYETQYF. The rearrangement links TRBV9 to TRBJ2-5, with 11 bases lining up with TRBD2. The junction had 6 bases not matched to a gene; V was cut back by 3 bases and J by 5 bases. This CDR3 is 15 amino acids long. Germline V gene sequence: CDR1 SGDLS, CDR2 YYNGEE.

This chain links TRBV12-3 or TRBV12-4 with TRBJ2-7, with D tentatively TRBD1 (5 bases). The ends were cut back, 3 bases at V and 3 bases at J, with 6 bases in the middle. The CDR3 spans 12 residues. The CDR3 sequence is CASSFQGYEQYF. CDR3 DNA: TGTGCCAGCAGTTTCCAGGGCTACGAGCAGTACTTC.

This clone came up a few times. The CDR3 DNA reads TGTGCCAGCAGCTTAGATCGGGGGAGCATGGGGACCCAGTACTTC. Translation: CASSLDRGSMGTQYF. The chain couples TRBV7-6 to TRBJ2-5; D may be TRBD2 (6 bases). The CDR3 totals 15 residues. V was trimmed by 1 base and J by 7 bases, leaving 16 bases between them. Germline lookup yields CDR1 SGHVS and CDR2 FNYEAQ.

In DNA form, the CDR3 reads TGTGCCAGTAGTCAGATACGGGGGGTGAGCACAGATACGCAGTATTTT. Encoded protein: CASSQIRGVSTDTQYF. V is TRBV19 and J is TRBJ2-3; 7 bases are shared with TRBD2. In germline, CDR1 is LNHDA, CDR2 SQIVND (reference sequence). The CDR3 consists of 16 residues. The V segment lost 5 bases and the J segment 0 bases; nucleotides outside the gene matches: 8.

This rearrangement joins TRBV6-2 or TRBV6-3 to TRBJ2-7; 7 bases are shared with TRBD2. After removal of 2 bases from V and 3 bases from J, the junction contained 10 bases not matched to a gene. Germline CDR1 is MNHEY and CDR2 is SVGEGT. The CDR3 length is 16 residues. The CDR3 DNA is TGTGCCAGCAGTTACCCGATAGCGGGCCTCGACTACGAGCAGTACTTC. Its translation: CASSYPIAGLDYEQYF.

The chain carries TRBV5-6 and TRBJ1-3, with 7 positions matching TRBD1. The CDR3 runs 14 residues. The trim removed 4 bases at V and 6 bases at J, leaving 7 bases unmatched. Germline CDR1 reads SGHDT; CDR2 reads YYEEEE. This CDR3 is CASSGGQLENTIYF. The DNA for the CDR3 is TGTGCCAGCAGCGGGGGACAGTTGGAAAACACCATATATTTT.

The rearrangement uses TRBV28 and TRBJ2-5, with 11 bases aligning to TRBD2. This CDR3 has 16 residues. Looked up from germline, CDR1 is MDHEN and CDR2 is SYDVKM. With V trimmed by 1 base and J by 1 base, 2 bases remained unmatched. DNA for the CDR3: TGTGCCAGCAGTTTATCTAGCGGGGGGACCCAAGAGACCCAGTACTTC. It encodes CASSLSSGGTQETQYF.

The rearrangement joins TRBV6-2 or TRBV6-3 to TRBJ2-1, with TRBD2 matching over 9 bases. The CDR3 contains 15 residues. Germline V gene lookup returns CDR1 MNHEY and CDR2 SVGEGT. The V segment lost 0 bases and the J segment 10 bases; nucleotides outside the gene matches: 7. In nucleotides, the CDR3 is TGTGCCAGCAGTTACTCGGCGGGGGGGTGGAACGAGCAGTTCTTC. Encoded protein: CASSYSAGGWNEQFF.

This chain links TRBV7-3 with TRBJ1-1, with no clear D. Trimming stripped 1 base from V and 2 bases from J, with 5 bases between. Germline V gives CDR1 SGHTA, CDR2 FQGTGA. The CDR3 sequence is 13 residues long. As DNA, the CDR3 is TGTGCCAGCAGCTTAAGAGCTAACACTGAAGCTTTCTTT. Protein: CASSLRANTEAFF.

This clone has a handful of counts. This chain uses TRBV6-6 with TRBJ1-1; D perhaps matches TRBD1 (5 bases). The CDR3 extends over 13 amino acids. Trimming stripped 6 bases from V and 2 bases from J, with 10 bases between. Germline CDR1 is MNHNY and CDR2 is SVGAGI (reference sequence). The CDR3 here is CASSPQGNTEAFF. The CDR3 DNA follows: TGTGCCAGCAGCCCCCAGGGTAACACTGAAGCTTTCTTT.

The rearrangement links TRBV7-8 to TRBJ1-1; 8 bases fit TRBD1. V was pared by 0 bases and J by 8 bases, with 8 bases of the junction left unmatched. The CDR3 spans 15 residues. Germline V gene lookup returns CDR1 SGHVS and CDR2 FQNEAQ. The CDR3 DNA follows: TGTGCCAGCAGCTTAGCGTCAGGGGGCGCGAAAGAAGCTTTCTTT. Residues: CASSLASGGAKEAFF. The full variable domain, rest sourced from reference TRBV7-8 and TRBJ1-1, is GAGVSQSPRYKVAKRGQDVALRCDPISGHVSLFWYQQALGQGPEFLTYFQNEAQLDKSGLPSDRFFAERPEGSVSTLKIQRTQQEDSAVYLCASSLASGGAKEAFFGQGTRLTVV.

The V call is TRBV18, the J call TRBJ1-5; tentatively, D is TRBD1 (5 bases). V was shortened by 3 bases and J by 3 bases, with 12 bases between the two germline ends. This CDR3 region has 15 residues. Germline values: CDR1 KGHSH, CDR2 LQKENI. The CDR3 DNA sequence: TGTGCCAGCTCACCGGCGCAGGGCCCCAATCAGCCCCAGCATTTT. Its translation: CASSPAQGPNQPQHF.

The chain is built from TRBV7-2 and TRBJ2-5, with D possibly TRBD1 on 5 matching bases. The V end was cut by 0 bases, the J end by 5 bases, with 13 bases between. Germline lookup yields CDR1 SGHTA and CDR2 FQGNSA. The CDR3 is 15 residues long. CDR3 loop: CASSLALQGHETQYF. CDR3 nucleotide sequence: TGTGCCAGCAGCTTAGCCTTGCAGGGCCACGAGACCCAGTACTTC.

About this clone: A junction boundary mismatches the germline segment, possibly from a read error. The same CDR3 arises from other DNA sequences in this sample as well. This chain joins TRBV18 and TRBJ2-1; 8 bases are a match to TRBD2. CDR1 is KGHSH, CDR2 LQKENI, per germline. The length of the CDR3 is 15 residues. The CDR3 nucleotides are TGTGCCAGTTCACCAACTAGCGGAGCTTACAATGAGCAGTTCTTC. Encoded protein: CASSPTSGAYNEQFF.